Shown below are 5 T cell receptor beta chains from a single sample sequenced in a study of identical twins. TCRdb reprocessed the 5' RACE reads via MiXCR and lists one record per CDR3 protein. The sample includes around 570,000 distinct CDR3 sequences, more than 9% of them seen just once. The same data also went into a second study, on yellow fever vaccine responses in identical twins.

The sequencing input was PBMCs. Receptors were obtained from a woman aged 18-29 years in good health.

This clonotype has a count of ten or more. The chain joins TRBV20-1 to TRBJ1-1, with a possible D match to TRBD1 (5 bases). The CDR3 is 15 residues long. In germline, CDR1 is DFQATT, CDR2 SNEGSKA (reference sequence). Trimming took off 0 bases at V and 6 bases at J, with 17 bases between the two ends. The CDR3 spells CSARDLGPGTSEAFF. In DNA, the CDR3 is TGCAGTGCTAGAGATCTCGGTCCGGGGACCTCTGAAGCTTTCTTT.

This clonotype was picked up a small number of times. V usage is TRBV2 and J usage is TRBJ1-2, with TRBD1 matching 8 bases. Trimming cost V 2 bases and J 4 bases; bases outside gene matches: 15. Germline V lookup: CDR1 SNHLY, CDR2 FYNNEI. The length of the CDR3 is 18 residues. The DNA for the CDR3 is TGTGCCAGCAGTGAATGGTTGAGACAGGGGATCATTGGCTATGGCTACACCTTC. Its protein is CASSEWLRQGIIGYGYTF.

The chain combines TRBV5-6 with TRBJ2-2, with 7 positions matching TRBD2. Looked up from germline, CDR1 is SGHDT and CDR2 is YYEEEE. J gave up 3 bases and V 4 bases, and 9 bases lay outside the gene matches. CDR3 size: 16 residues. The CDR3 coding sequence is TGTGCCAGCAGCCCGGGAGGCCTAACTGACACCGGGGAGCTGTTTTTT. It encodes CASSPGGLTDTGELFF.

The chain joins TRBV5-1 to TRBJ2-7; D could derive from TRBD1 or TRBD2 (5 bases each). Germline assignment: CDR1 SGHRS and CDR2 YFSETQ. Trimming shortened V by 0 bases and J by 5 bases, and 18 bases separated the two germline ends. This CDR3 is 16 amino acids long. The CDR3 loop is CASSLALTGARDEQYF. CDR3 coding DNA: TGCGCCAGCAGCTTGGCCTTAACCGGGGCCAGGGACGAGCAGTACTTC.

This sequence joins TRBV12-3 or TRBV12-4 and TRBJ2-7; D is ambiguous. This CDR3 has 12 amino acids. Trimming removed 5 bases from V and 2 bases from J, with 7 bases in between. The CDR3 DNA reads TGTGCCAGCAGTGCGGATGCCTACGAGCAGTACTTC. This translates into CASSADAYEQYF.